This T cell receptor beta chain came from a study of patients and donors after allogeneic stem cell transplantation. The CDR3 contains 17 residues. Germline CDR1 reads ENHRY; CDR2 reads SYGVKD. V was trimmed by 7 bases and J by 5 bases, leaving 26 bases between them. TCRdb independently ran MiXCR on the RT-PCR reads; one entry per CDR3 protein. Here the sample spans about a million distinct CDR3 sequences, more than 15% being singletons. Only a few counts were recorded for this clonotype. The sequenced material came from blood, either unsorted or a sorted T cell fraction (not recorded which). The V call is TRBV10-3, the J call TRBJ1-2, with a tentative D call TRBD1 (5 bases). This receptor was taken from a human donor who was either an allogeneic HSCT recipient or a stem cell or donor lymphocyte infusion donor (not recorded which). It is not recorded whose cells these are; they may come from a transplant donor. CDR3 amino acids: CAITSFPGPGSGYGYTF. Written as DNA, the CDR3 is TGTGCCATCACTTCTTTTCCGGGACCCGGTTCTGGATATGGCTACACCTTC.